The 20 T cell receptor beta chains reported below all come from one sample, sequenced in a study of neurological immune-mediated disorders (dated by TCRdb to 2018 to 2020). Library method: 5' RACE. The listed sequencing device is Illumina HiSeq 2500. The public reads were run again by TCRdb, first through fastp at Q25 and then through MiXCR, and only productive beta chains were kept. Identical CDR3 protein sequences are pooled into one entry, listed with their most common genes and DNA. The sample has around 66,000 distinct CDR3 sequences on record, 4% to 6% of them singletons. About 2.8% of the sample is taken by the ten largest. The material sequenced was PBMCs. The receptors here all came from a woman aged 25 to 45 with multiple sclerosis.

This clonotype has at least ten counts. The CDR3 bases are TGCAGTGGGCGGGGTAGGGCGTACGAGCAGTACTTC. Amino acid sequence: CSGRGRAYEQYF. The chain employs TRBV20-1 and TRBJ2-7, with a tentative D call TRBD2 (6 bases). Germline V gives CDR1 DFQATT, CDR2 SNEGSKA (reference sequence). Trimming took 7 bases from V and 4 from J, leaving 14 bases between them. The CDR3 is 12 amino acids.

This clonotype came up many times. The genes are TRBV20-1 and TRBJ2-5; 8 bases fit TRBD2. Germline CDR1 DFQATT, CDR2 SNEGSKA (reference sequence). The ends lost 8 bases at V and 6 bases at J; junction bases unmatched: 14. This CDR3 is 14 amino acids long. CDR3 region: CSLGERGGVKTQYF. The CDR3 DNA reads TGCAGTCTGGGCGAACGGGGGGGCGTAAAGACCCAGTACTTC.

This clonotype was recorded at least ten times. The chain is built from TRBV29-1 and TRBJ2-1; 9 bases agree with TRBD1. This CDR3 has 14 amino acids. Germline V lookup: CDR1 SQVTM, CDR2 ANQGSEA. The V gene end was trimmed by 1 base and the J gene end by 8 bases; junction bases not matched to a gene: 6. The CDR3 protein is CSVEAGTGFDEQFF. CDR3 in DNA: TGCAGCGTTGAAGCCGGGACAGGGTTCGATGAGCAGTTCTTC.

This clonotype has at least ten counts. The J gene is TRBJ2-1, the V gene TRBV4-1; 10 bases align to TRBD2. With 4 bases clipped from V and 5 bases from J, the junction kept 8 bases outside the gene matches. Germline V CDR1 and CDR2: MGHRA, YSYEKL. This CDR3 comprises 16 residues. The CDR3 protein is CASSRPSGGRNNEQFF. CDR3 bases: TGCGCCAGCAGCCGCCCTAGCGGGGGCCGTAACAATGAGCAGTTCTTC.

This clonotype was detected many times. This chain uses TRBV20-1 with TRBJ2-2; 13 bases are a match to TRBD2. V lost 2 bases to trimming and J lost 0 bases; unmatched junction nucleotides: 6. CDR3 length: 18 residues. Per germline, CDR1 DFQATT and CDR2 SNEGSKA (reference sequence). CDR3 protein: CSARRLAGGPANTGELFF. CDR3 nucleotides: TGCAGTGCTAGACGACTAGCGGGGGGCCCCGCGAACACCGGGGAGCTGTTTTTT.

This clonotype was seen many times. The chain uses TRBV20-1 and TRBJ2-7; D might be TRBD1 or TRBD2, each matching 5 bases. Per germline, CDR1 DFQATT and CDR2 SNEGSKA (reference sequence). The length of the CDR3 is 15 residues. Trimming stripped 6 bases from V and 0 bases from J, with 18 bases between. In DNA form, the CDR3 reads TGCAGTGCCAAGTTTCCGGGACGGTACTCCTACGAGCAGTACTTC. This codes for CSAKFPGRYSYEQYF.

This clonotype came up many times. One junction end disagrees with the germline gene, perhaps due to a read error. The chain uses TRBV27 and TRBJ2-7, with D perhaps matching TRBD2 (6 bases). CDR1 is MNHEY and CDR2 is SMNVEV in the germline V gene (reference sequence). This CDR3 has 14 residues. CDR3 region: CASRQTSGLGSLGF. CDR3 bases: TGTGCCAGTAGGCAGACCAGCGGGTTAGGATCGCTCGGCTTC.

This clonotype was recorded many times. An end of the junction differs from the germline gene, which may be a read error. The chain recombines TRBV7-7 with TRBJ2-3; D may match TRBD1 or TRBD2 (5 bases each). Germline lookup yields CDR1 SSHAT and CDR2 FNYEAQ (reference sequence). The CDR3 is made up of 14 amino acids. CDR3: CASSSGHSTDTQYF. In DNA form, the CDR3 reads TGTGCTAGCAGCTCGGGGCATTCCACAGATACGCAGTATTTT.

This clonotype was seen at least ten times. The chain couples TRBV5-1 to TRBJ2-5; 10 bases are shared with TRBD1. J lost 3 bases, V lost 4 bases, and 3 bases had no gene match. This CDR3 comprises 14 residues. The germline V gene encodes CDR1 SGHRS and CDR2 YFSETQ. CDR3 in DNA: TGCGCCAGCAGCATGGGGACAGGGGAAGAGACCCAGTACTTC. As protein: CASSMGTGEETQYF.

This clonotype showed up many times. The V call is TRBV5-5, the J call TRBJ2-3; D possibly corresponds to TRBD2 (5 bases). This CDR3 contains 14 residues. CDR1 is SGHKS and CDR2 is YYEKEE in the germline V gene (reference sequence). Trimming took 4 bases from V and 4 from J, leaving 13 bases between them. CDR3 region: CASSPGFSPDTQYF. CDR3 bases: TGTGCCAGCAGCCCGGGGTTCTCTCCAGATACGCAGTATTTT.

The table lists this clonotype with many counts. The gene calls are TRBV5-1 and TRBJ2-7; D remains unclear. CDR1 and CDR2 from the germline V gene are SGHRS and YFSETQ. The V gene lost 0 bases and the J gene lost 4 bases, with 2 bases spanning the gap. CDR3 length: 11 amino acids. CDR3 nucleotide sequence: TGCGCCAGCAGCTTGGAGTACGAGCAGTACTTC. This gives the protein CASSLEYEQYF.

The chain carries TRBV5-1 and TRBJ1-2; 7 bases line up with TRBD1. The V gene's germline CDR1 is SGHRS and CDR2 YFSETQ. The CDR3 runs to 15 residues. After removal of 4 bases from V and 0 bases from J, the junction contained 6 bases not matched to a gene. CDR3 in amino acids: CASSQDRVTNYGYTF. Written as DNA, the CDR3 is TGCGCCAGCAGCCAAGACAGGGTTACTAACTATGGCTACACCTTC.

This clonotype was found many times. V and J are TRBV5-1 and TRBJ1-2; D perhaps matches TRBD1 (6 bases). CDR1 SGHRS and CDR2 YFSETQ come from the germline V gene. V lost 4 bases and J lost 4, with 14 bases in between. The CDR3 extends over 14 amino acids. CDR3: CASSGVTGSYGYTF. Here the CDR3 DNA reads TGCGCCAGCAGCGGGGTAACAGGGAGCTATGGCTACACCTTC.

This clonotype was counted ten times or more. V and J are TRBV10-3 and TRBJ1-1; D ambiguous. The CDR3 covers 12 residues. Deletions cut 5 bases from V and 6 bases from J, with 10 bases between. Looked up from germline, CDR1 is ENHRY and CDR2 is SYGVKD. The CDR3 coding sequence is TGTGCCATCAGTAAGGAGGGCTCTGAAGCTTTCTTT. It yields the protein CAISKEGSEAFF.

Only a few counts were recorded for this clonotype. V gene TRBV6-5 combines with J gene TRBJ1-1; TRBD1 matches at 10 bases. The V gene's germline CDR1 is MNHEY and CDR2 SVGAGI. The ends lost 5 bases at V and 4 bases at J; junction bases unmatched: 7. The CDR3 is made up of 15 amino acids. The CDR3 loop is CASSPGQGVGTEAFF. The DNA of the CDR3 is TGTGCCAGCAGTCCCGGACAGGGGGTCGGCACTGAAGCTTTCTTT.

This clonotype was observed a handful of times. The V call is TRBV5-1, the J call TRBJ1-1; 8 bases align to TRBD1. The CDR3 length is 15 residues. The ends lost 1 base at V and 1 base at J; junction bases unmatched: 3. Per germline, CDR1 SGHRS and CDR2 YFSETQ. The chain's CDR3 is CASSLIGQGNTEAFF. In nucleotides, the CDR3 is TGCGCCAGCAGCTTGATAGGACAGGGGAACACTGAAGCTTTCTTT.

This clonotype was counted many times. V is TRBV20-1 and J is TRBJ2-3; 9 bases are shared with TRBD1. V lost 6 bases and J lost 5; bases outside the gene matches: 18. Germline V gene lookup returns CDR1 DFQATT and CDR2 SNEGSKA (reference sequence). CDR3 length: 17 amino acids. In DNA, the CDR3 is TGCAGTGCAAAACATTTTACCGGGACAGGGATTAGAGATACGCAGTATTTT. This gives the protein CSAKHFTGTGIRDTQYF.

The rearrangement joins TRBV27 to TRBJ1-2, with TRBD1 matching 8 bases. Germline values: CDR1 MNHEY, CDR2 SMNVEV (reference sequence). Trimming cost V 6 bases and J 11 bases; bases outside gene matches: 11. The CDR3 consists of 13 residues. CDR3 residues: CASSYTTGGLYTF. In DNA form, the CDR3 reads TGTGCCAGCAGCTACACCACAGGGGGGCTGTACACCTTC.

This clonotype was found a few times. This chain uses TRBV5-1 with TRBJ2-2, with a possible D match to TRBD1 (6 bases). V lost 5 bases, J lost 5 bases, and 16 bases lay in between. In germline, CDR1 is SGHRS, CDR2 YFSETQ. This CDR3 spans 15 amino acids. The CDR3 reads CASSYSGVRTGELFF. The CDR3 DNA is TGCGCCAGCAGTTATTCAGGGGTGAGGACCGGGGAGCTGTTTTTT.

This clonotype came up many times. V is TRBV2 and J is TRBJ1-5, with D possibly being TRBD1 (5 bases). Looked up from germline, CDR1 is SNHLY and CDR2 is FYNNEI. V was clipped by 2 bases and J by 11 bases, with 16 bases between them. The CDR3 has 14 amino acids. The chain's CDR3 is CASSETGRSGAQHF. For the CDR3, the DNA is TGTGCCAGCAGTGAAACAGGTCGATCGGGGGCCCAGCATTTT.